This TCR beta chain was recorded in a study of Graves' ophthalmopathy and Graves' hyperthyroidism. Germline V gene sequence: CDR1 MNHNS, CDR2 SASEGT. The CDR3 contains 14 residues. With regard to this clonotype: At one end, the junction sequence differs from germline, possibly due to a read error.

Using RNA transcripts, the TCR beta CDR3 regions were amplified. Following a first-round RT-PCR that used HTBI primers, a second-round multiplex PCR was carried out. MiXCR was run by TCRdb on the multiplex PCR reads, yielding one entry per CDR3 protein. Among fewer than 350,000 distinct CDR3 sequences, about 17% were seen once, and the ten largest hold 9% to 15%. The sequenced sample was peripheral blood. This chain uses TRBV6-1 with TRBJ1-2; D gene unclear. This receptor was taken from an adult man with Graves' ophthalmopathy. The CDR3 is CASSVTQIGYGYAF. The CDR3 nucleotides read TGTGCCAGCAGTGTTACACAGATTGGCTATGGCTACGCCTTC.